This passage covers 19 T cell receptor beta chains from one sample sequenced in a study of CD8+CD57+ T cells in acquired aplastic anemia. Genomic DNA acted as the template from which TCR beta VDJ combination and CDR3 sequence profiling were carried out. TCRdb called the reads again in MiXCR, with one record for every CDR3 protein. The profile shows hundreds of thousands of distinct CDR3 sequences, around 30% of them singletons. By flow cytometry, patients selected for sequencing had shown an expansion of CD8+CD57+ cells. Sequenced: sorted CD4+, CD8+, or CD8+CD57+ T cells (not recorded which) from PBMCs. These receptors were collected from a human donor with aplastic anemia.

In its sample, this clonotype was seen many times. The CDR3 spells CSASDRGGQPQHF. The CDR3 DNA reads as TGCAGTGCGTCGGACAGGGGTGGTCAGCCCCAGCATTTT. The chain couples TRBV20-1 to TRBJ1-5, with 9 bases lining up with TRBD1. The CDR3 runs 13 residues. The V gene end was trimmed by 6 bases and the J gene end by 6 bases; junction bases not matched to a gene: 6. Per germline, CDR1 DFQATT and CDR2 SNEGSKA (reference sequence).

This clonotype was observed a few times. The chain couples TRBV6-1 to TRBJ1-4; TRBD1 agrees at 7 bases. CDR3 length equals 14 residues. Germline CDR1 is MNHNS and CDR2 is SASEGT. V shed 4 bases, J shed 7 bases, and the junction held 6 bases outside the gene matches. Here the CDR3 reads CASSAGQLFEKLFF. The CDR3, as DNA: TGTGCCAGCAGTGCGGGACAGTTATTTGAAAAACTGTTTTTT.

Comment on this clonotype: Being one base from a much bigger clone, this may be a read error. V usage is TRBV2 and J usage is TRBJ2-7; 15 bases match TRBD2. The length of the CDR3 is 15 residues. V was pared by 10 bases and J by 5 bases, with 9 bases of the junction left unmatched. CDR1 is SNHLY and CDR2 is FYNNEI in the germline V gene. The CDR3 loop is CATGARTSGGDEQYF. CDR3 nucleotides: TGTGCCACGGGGGCCAGGACTAGCGGGGGGGACGAGCAGTACTTC.

The chain couples TRBV19 to TRBJ2-1; D not certain. The V and J ends lost 9 bases and 7 bases respectively, with 16 bases between them. CDR1 LNHDA and CDR2 SQIVND come from the germline V gene (reference sequence). This CDR3 spans 13 amino acids. This CDR3 is CASSSGNRNEQFF. The CDR3 DNA reads as TGTGCCAGCAGTTCGGGCAATCGGAATGAGCAGTTCTTC.

This clonotype appeared many times. V usage is TRBV19 and J usage is TRBJ1-2; TRBD1 matches at 9 bases. This CDR3 contains 14 residues. The V segment lost 5 bases and the J segment 6 bases; nucleotides outside the gene matches: 7. Germline V gene data show CDR1 as LNHDA and CDR2 as SQIVND (reference sequence). The CDR3 coding sequence is TGTGCCAGTAGTGTGGGACAGGGAAACGATGGCTACACCTTC. Amino acids: CASSVGQGNDGYTF.

This rearrangement joins TRBV12-3 or TRBV12-4 to TRBJ1-5, with D possibly TRBD1 on 5 matching bases. V lost 2 bases to trimming and J lost 5 bases, with 13 bases between them. This CDR3 comprises 15 residues. Written as DNA, the CDR3 is TGTGCCAGCAGTTTAAAGGGGATCGGGTATCAGCCCCAGCATTTT. Translation: CASSLKGIGYQPQHF.

Concerning this clonotype itself: A read error may explain this, as a much larger clone is one base away. The chain carries TRBV7-3 and TRBJ2-7; 8 nucleotides match TRBD1. The CDR3 has 13 amino acids. In germline, CDR1 is SGHTA, CDR2 FQGTGA. The ends lost 4 bases at V and 5 bases at J; junction bases unmatched: 4. The CDR3 is CASSSARGHEQYF. CDR3 bases: TGTGCCAGCAGCTCCGCCAGGGGGCACGAGCAGTACTTC.

This clonotype was recorded many times. This chain joins TRBV5-1 and TRBJ1-2; 8 bases line up with TRBD1. Trimming cost V 4 bases and J 6 bases; bases outside gene matches: 2. CDR1 is SGHRS, CDR2 YFSETQ, per germline. The CDR3 loop spans 12 amino acids. As DNA, the CDR3 is TGCGCCAGCAGCGTCAGGGGGCATGGCTACACCTTC. This gives the protein CASSVRGHGYTF.

The chain combines TRBV10-3 with TRBJ2-3, with TRBD2 matching 9 bases. Germline values: CDR1 ENHRY, CDR2 SYGVKD. V was clipped by 10 bases and J by 3 bases; unmatched bases: 14. CDR3 length: 16 amino acids. The CDR3 DNA reads TGTGCCAGCAAATCGCCGGGCGGGGGGGTGACAGATACGCAGTATTTT. Protein sequence: CASKSPGGGVTDTQYF.

A word on this clonotype: One end of the junction varies from germline; a read error may be responsible. The J gene is TRBJ1-2, the V gene TRBV6-1, with 8 positions matching TRBD1. Germline V gene sequence: CDR1 MNHNS, CDR2 SASEGT. This CDR3 region has 14 residues. The CDR3 reads CASSESAGGYGYAF. The CDR3 nucleotides read TGTGCCAGCAGTGAATCGGCAGGGGGCTATGGCTACGCCTTC.

The chain uses TRBV5-1 and TRBJ2-2; maybe TRBD1 (6 bases). The CDR3 consists of 16 residues. CDR1 and CDR2 from the germline V gene are SGHRS and YFSETQ. V was clipped by 2 bases and J by 5 bases, with 16 bases between them. The chain's CDR3 is CASSLGGRTATGELFF. The CDR3 DNA follows: TGCGCCAGCAGCTTAGGGGGTAGGACAGCTACCGGGGAGCTGTTTTTT.

This clonotype showed up many times. The chain has TRBV24-1 and TRBJ1-2; tentatively, D is TRBD1 (6 bases). Germline CDR1 reads KGHDR; CDR2 reads SFDVKD. This CDR3 has 14 residues. The germline V and J ends were trimmed by 5 bases and 3 bases, with 12 bases remaining between them. The CDR3 bases are TGTGCCACCAGTGTTGTAGGGGGAGACTATGGCTACACCTTC. It codes for CATSVVGGDYGYTF.

Worth noting for this clonotype: This may stem from a read error, because a much larger clone lies one nucleotide away. The gene calls are TRBV9 and TRBJ2-7; no clear D gene. The CDR3 extends over 15 amino acids. Germline loops: CDR1 SGDLS, CDR2 YYNGEE. The CDR3 reads CASSPNLDTAYGQYF. The DNA for the CDR3 is TGTGCCAGCAGCCCTAATCTCGACACCGCCTACGGGCAGTACTTC.

The chain joins TRBV19 to TRBJ2-7; D is unclear. Trimming left V 4 bases short and J 2 bases short, with 9 bases between. Germline values: CDR1 LNHDA, CDR2 SQIVND (reference sequence). CDR3 length equals 13 residues. The CDR3 region is CASSKGATYEQYF. For the CDR3, the DNA is TGTGCCAGTAGTAAGGGCGCAACCTACGAGCAGTACTTC.

As to this clonotype: One end of the junction fails to match germline, which may point to a read error. The rearrangement uses TRBV7-9 and TRBJ2-5; D is tentatively TRBD1 or TRBD2 (5 bases each). The CDR3 loop spans 14 amino acids. Germline V lookup: CDR1 SEHNR, CDR2 FQNEAQ (reference sequence). The CDR3 DNA reads as TGTGCCAGCAGTAACGGGGCATACCAAGGGACCCAGTGCTTC. Translated: CASSNGAYQGTQCF.

Ten or more counts support this clonotype. J is TRBJ2-1 and V is TRBV20-1; D unclear. CDR3 size: 13 residues. CDR1 is DFQATT and CDR2 is SNEGSKA in the germline V gene (reference sequence). V shed 3 bases and J shed 5 bases, with 11 bases lying between them. The CDR3, as DNA: TGCAGTGCTAGTATCAGGCGGAACAATGAGCAGTTCTTC. Its protein is CSASIRRNNEQFF.

The chain has TRBV29-1 and TRBJ2-3; 10 nucleotides match TRBD2. The CDR3 consists of 14 residues. Germline CDR1 reads SQVTM; CDR2 reads ANQGSEA. Trimming cost V 6 bases and J 2 bases; bases outside gene matches: 5. The CDR3 is CSVGAGGYTDTQYF. CDR3 nucleotide sequence: TGCAGCGTAGGAGCGGGGGGGTACACAGATACGCAGTATTTT.

With respect to this clonotype: This may arise from a read error, as a much more abundant clone is one base away. The rearrangement joins TRBV12-3 or TRBV12-4 to TRBJ1-2; TRBD1 might be the D (5 bases). The CDR3 totals 13 residues. The CDR3 region has the DNA TGTGCCGGCAGTTCAGGGATGAACTATGGCTACACCTTC. It codes for CAGSSGMNYGYTF.

The CDR3 loop is CAISESVDQPQHF. Written as DNA, the CDR3 is TGTGCCATCAGTGAATCTGTCGATCAGCCCCAGCATTTT. This chain uses TRBV10-3 with TRBJ1-5; unclear D gene. The CDR3 consists of 13 residues. V dropped 3 bases and J dropped 5 bases, with 8 bases sitting between them. The V gene's germline CDR1 is ENHRY and CDR2 SYGVKD.